The rows below give T cell receptor beta chains drawn from one sample of a study of cytomegalovirus exposure and HLA in healthy donors. Generated by immunoSEQ multiplex PCR, the TCRdb table keeps only in-frame clones and is missing some. The sample consists of 100,000 or so clones, about 88% of them appearing once. The sample consisted of PBMCs. These receptors came from a woman between 18 and 29 years old in good health and CMV-seropositive. The CDR3 runs from the conserved cysteine through the conserved F or W. The order of the fields is clone size, V gene, D gene, J gene, CDR3 DNA, CDR3 protein. The D gene is left open where the match is weak. Clone size is given for some rows only: seen once, a few or many times, or a class if the clone is expanded.

abundance: few
v_gene: TRBV5-1
d_gene: NA
j_gene: TRBJ1-2
CDR3nt: TGCGCCAGCAGCTTGGAAGGGGCTGGTGGCTACACCTTC
CDR3aa: CASSLEGAGGYTF

abundance: few
v_gene: TRBV19
d_gene: NA
j_gene: TRBJ1-2
CDR3nt: TGTGCCAGTAGTGAGGGTGGCGGCTACACCTTC
CDR3aa: CASSEGGGYTF

abundance: few
v_gene: TRBV19
d_gene: TRBD1
j_gene: TRBJ1-5
CDR3nt: TGTGCCAGTCAAGGGGGCGGGCAGCCCCAGCATTTT
CDR3aa: CASQGGGQPQHF

abundance: NA
v_gene: TRBV29-1
d_gene: TRBD1
j_gene: TRBJ2-1
CDR3nt: TGCAGCACCACCCCCCCGACAGGGGCCTCCTACAATGAGCAGTTCTTC
CDR3aa: CSTTPPTGASYNEQFF

abundance: few
v_gene: TRBV4-1
d_gene: NA
j_gene: TRBJ1-2
CDR3nt: TGCGCCAGCAGCCAAGCTAGAGGGAGCTCTGGCTACACCTTC
CDR3aa: CASSQARGSSGYTF

abundance: NA
v_gene: TRBV5-1
d_gene: TRBD1
j_gene: TRBJ1-1
CDR3nt: TGCGCCAGCAGCGTCCGGGACAGGGGGCCCACTGAAGCTTTCTTT
CDR3aa: CASSVRDRGPTEAFF

abundance: NA
v_gene: TRBV7-9
d_gene: TRBD1
j_gene: TRBJ2-7
CDR3nt: TGTGCCAGCAGCCTGGGACAGCATTCCTACGAGCAGTACTTC
CDR3aa: CASSLGQHSYEQYF

abundance: NA
v_gene: TRBV18
d_gene: TRBD2
j_gene: TRBJ2-1
CDR3nt: TGTGCCAGCTCACAACTAGCGGGAGTAAATGAGCAGTTCTTC
CDR3aa: CASSQLAGVNEQFF

abundance: once
v_gene: TRBV6-6
d_gene: NA
j_gene: TRBJ1-1
CDR3nt: TGTGCCAGCAGTTACTCTGTGGAGAGTGGTGAAGCTTTCTTT
CDR3aa: CASSYSVESGEAFF

abundance: NA
v_gene: TRBV19
d_gene: TRBD1
j_gene: TRBJ1-1
CDR3nt: TGTGCCAGTAGTCACGGACAGGGGATTGAAGCTTTCTTT
CDR3aa: CASSHGQGIEAFF

abundance: NA
v_gene: TRBV29-1
d_gene: TRBD2
j_gene: TRBJ2-3
CDR3nt: TGCAGCGTTGAGGTACCGGGACTAGGCATCACAGATACGCAGTATTTT
CDR3aa: CSVEVPGLGITDTQYF

abundance: NA
v_gene: TRBV23-1
d_gene: NA
j_gene: TRBJ2-5
CDR3nt: TGCGCCAGCAGTCAATCGAAACTCCCAAGAGAGACCCAGTACTTC
CDR3aa: CASSQSKLPRETQYF

abundance: NA
v_gene: TRBV4-1
d_gene: TRBD1
j_gene: TRBJ2-7
CDR3nt: TGCGCCAGCAGCCAAGGCAACAGGGGTCTCGACGCTTACGAGCAGTACTTC
CDR3aa: CASSQGNRGLDAYEQYF

abundance: NA
v_gene: TRBV5-1
d_gene: TRBD1
j_gene: TRBJ1-5
CDR3nt: TGCGCCAGCAGCTTGGTGGCAGGGGGCGGACAGCCCCAGCATTTT
CDR3aa: CASSLVAGGGQPQHF

abundance: NA
v_gene: TRBV7-8
d_gene: TRBD1
j_gene: TRBJ1-1
CDR3nt: TGTGCCAGCAGCTTAGGAACAGGGGGCTTAGGCACTGAAGCTTTCTTT
CDR3aa: CASSLGTGGLGTEAFF

abundance: NA
v_gene: TRBV5-6
d_gene: TRBD1
j_gene: TRBJ2-2
CDR3nt: TGTGCCAGCAATCCCCGGACAGGGGGCATGGGTACCGGGGAGCTGTTTTTT
CDR3aa: CASNPRTGGMGTGELFF

abundance: NA
v_gene: TRBV9
d_gene: NA
j_gene: TRBJ2-5
CDR3nt: TGTGCCAGCAGCCGAGGGGAGACCCAGTACTTC
CDR3aa: CASSRGETQYF

abundance: NA
v_gene: TRBV11-3
d_gene: NA
j_gene: TRBJ1-2
CDR3nt: TGTGCCAGCAGCTTAGGGGGGCCTGGCTACACCTTC
CDR3aa: CASSLGGPGYTF

abundance: NA
v_gene: TRBV11-2
d_gene: NA
j_gene: TRBJ1-2
CDR3nt: TGTGCCAGCAGCCCCGGGGGACTGACCTATGGCTACACCTTC
CDR3aa: CASSPGGLTYGYTF

abundance: NA
v_gene: TRBV25-1
d_gene: TRBD2
j_gene: TRBJ2-1
CDR3nt: TGTGCCAGCAGAAGGACTAGCGGGAGAAATGAGCAGTTCTTC
CDR3aa: CASRRTSGRNEQFF

abundance: NA
v_gene: TRBV11-2
d_gene: TRBD2
j_gene: TRBJ2-1
CDR3nt: TGTGCCAGCAGCTTGGGACTAGCGGGGGGCTCCTACAATGAGCAGTTCTTC
CDR3aa: CASSLGLAGGSYNEQFF

abundance: once
v_gene: TRBV5-1
d_gene: TRBD1
j_gene: TRBJ2-2
CDR3nt: TGCGCCAGCAGCTGGGGCTTGGGACAGGGGTTTCGAGACACCGGGGAGCTGTTTTTT
CDR3aa: CASSWGLGQGFRDTGELFF

abundance: NA
v_gene: TRBV2
d_gene: NA
j_gene: TRBJ1-5
CDR3nt: TGTGCCAGCAAATCACCAGGCAGGGCACTTAGGCAGCCCCAGCATTTT
CDR3aa: CASKSPGRALRQPQHF

abundance: NA
v_gene: TRBV6-5
d_gene: NA
j_gene: TRBJ1-1
CDR3nt: TGTGCCATCTCGGGGGACCTGAACACTGAAGCTTTCTTT
CDR3aa: CAISGDLNTEAFF

abundance: NA
v_gene: TRBV15
d_gene: TRBD2
j_gene: TRBJ2-3
CDR3nt: TGTGCCACCAGCAGACCCGGGACTAGCACTAGCACAGATACGCAGTATTTT
CDR3aa: CATSRPGTSTSTDTQYF

abundance: NA
v_gene: TRBV29-1
d_gene: TRBD1
j_gene: TRBJ1-2
CDR3nt: TGCAGCGTCCCTAAGGGGACAGGGGTAAACTATGGCTACACCTTC
CDR3aa: CSVPKGTGVNYGYTF

abundance: NA
v_gene: TRBV19
d_gene: TRBD1
j_gene: TRBJ2-7
CDR3nt: TGTGCCAGTAGTACCGGACAGGGGATAAGATACTACGAGCAGTACTTC
CDR3aa: CASSTGQGIRYYEQYF

abundance: NA
v_gene: TRBV19
d_gene: NA
j_gene: TRBJ2-7
CDR3nt: TGTGCCAGTAGTATAGATGCCCGAACTAGCTACGAGCAGTACTTC
CDR3aa: CASSIDARTSYEQYF

abundance: NA
v_gene: TRBV7-9
d_gene: TRBD1
j_gene: TRBJ1-1
CDR3nt: TGTGCCAGCAGCCCACAGGACAGGGGGAATGGAGCTTTCTTT
CDR3aa: CASSPQDRGNGAFF

abundance: NA
v_gene: TRBV7-9
d_gene: NA
j_gene: TRBJ1-2
CDR3nt: TGTGCCAGCAGCTCGACAGGTTTTAACTATGGCTACACCTTC
CDR3aa: CASSSTGFNYGYTF

abundance: few
v_gene: TRBV11-2
d_gene: NA
j_gene: TRBJ2-7
CDR3nt: TGTGCCAGCAGCTTACAAACAGGGCAGTCCTACGAGCAGTACTTC
CDR3aa: CASSLQTGQSYEQYF

abundance: once
v_gene: TRBV19
d_gene: NA
j_gene: TRBJ1-2
CDR3nt: TGTGCCAGTAGTATATATTGGGGCTTCTATGGCTACACCTTC
CDR3aa: CASSIYWGFYGYTF

abundance: NA
v_gene: TRBV27
d_gene: NA
j_gene: TRBJ2-7
CDR3nt: TGTGCCAGCAGTTTAATCTTGGCTGGCGAGCAGTACTTC
CDR3aa: CASSLILAGEQYF

abundance: NA
v_gene: TRBV28
d_gene: TRBD2
j_gene: TRBJ2-3
CDR3nt: TGTGCCAGCAGTTTCGGACTAGCGGGGAGCACAGATACGCAGTATTTT
CDR3aa: CASSFGLAGSTDTQYF

abundance: NA
v_gene: TRBV11-1
d_gene: TRBD1
j_gene: TRBJ2-7
CDR3nt: TGTGCCAGCAGCCCAACAGGGGTCCCCTACGAGCAGTACTTC
CDR3aa: CASSPTGVPYEQYF

abundance: NA
v_gene: TRBV29-1
d_gene: NA
j_gene: TRBJ1-1
CDR3nt: TGCAGCGGCTCCTCGGGTGCTGGGTTTGAAGCTTTCTTT
CDR3aa: CSGSSGAGFEAFF

abundance: NA
v_gene: TRBV28
d_gene: NA
j_gene: TRBJ1-1
CDR3nt: TGTGCCAGCAGTTTATTCGACAGAGATAACACTGAAGCTTTCTTT
CDR3aa: CASSLFDRDNTEAFF

abundance: NA
v_gene: TRBV7-3
d_gene: TRBD1
j_gene: TRBJ2-7
CDR3nt: TGTGCCAGCAGCCCCAACGGGGACAGGGTTGGGTATCCTTACGAGCAGTACTTC
CDR3aa: CASSPNGDRVGYPYEQYF

abundance: NA
v_gene: TRBV18
d_gene: NA
j_gene: TRBJ2-5
CDR3nt: TGTGCCAGCTCACAACAACAGCAAGAGACCCAGTACTTC
CDR3aa: CASSQQQQETQYF

abundance: NA
v_gene: TRBV10-1
d_gene: NA
j_gene: TRBJ1-5
CDR3nt: TGCGCCAGCAGCAACAGCTATCAGCCCCAGCATTTT
CDR3aa: CASSNSYQPQHF